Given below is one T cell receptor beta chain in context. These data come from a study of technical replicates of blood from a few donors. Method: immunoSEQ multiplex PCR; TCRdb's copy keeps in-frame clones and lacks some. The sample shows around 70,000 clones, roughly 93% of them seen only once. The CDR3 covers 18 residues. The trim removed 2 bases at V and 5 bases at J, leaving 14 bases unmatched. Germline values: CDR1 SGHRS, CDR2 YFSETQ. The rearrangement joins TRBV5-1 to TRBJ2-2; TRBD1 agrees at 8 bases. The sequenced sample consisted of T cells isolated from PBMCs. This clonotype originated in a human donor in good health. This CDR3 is CASSFELPGGIMTGELFF. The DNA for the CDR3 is TGCGCCAGCAGCTTCGAATTACCAGGGGGCATTATGACCGGGGAGCTGTTTTTT.